This T cell receptor (beta chain) originates from a study of sequential checkpoint blockade in melanoma. Study as a whole: Patients were randomized 1:1 to nivolumab-then-ipilimumab or ipilimumab-then-nivolumab first-line. Each arm's sequence ended with maintenance nivolumab. TCRbeta immunosequencing was performed on DNA from 90 to 100 pretreatment melanoma tumor samples.

CDR1 and CDR2 (germline): LNHNV, YYDKDF (reference sequence). V was trimmed by 1 base and J by 5 bases, leaving 18 bases between them. CDR3 size: 17 residues. TCRdb's table, derived via immunoSEQ multiplex PCR, lists solely in-frame clones and lacks some. This sample has about 19,000 clones, with approximately 26% found just once. As to treatment: randomized to nivolumab then ipilimumab (arm A) or the reverse (arm B). The sequence was obtained from a human donor with melanoma. The chain combines TRBV15 with TRBJ2-1; unclear D gene. Sequencing used tumor tissue (inferred from file names), obtained from a patient given nivolumab and ipilimumab in sequence. DNA for the CDR3: TGTGCCACCAGCAGAGGCGCCGGCCGTACCTCGGACAATGAGCAGTTCTTC. Translated: CATSRGAGRTSDNEQFF.